This is a list of T cell receptor beta chains from one sample in a study of OX40 agonist ivuxolimab in advanced cancers. The method was immunoSEQ multiplex PCR; TCRdb's version includes in-frame clones alone and lacks a portion of them. The sample contains fewer than 120,000 clones, approximately 89% of which appear only once. Sequenced material: CD4+ or CD8+ T cells sorted from blood, taken in a trial of the OX40 agonist ivuxolimab. These receptors originate from an adult with an advanced solid tumor such as melanoma, head and neck, liver or kidney cancer. CDR3s include the opening cysteine and the closing phenylalanine or tryptophan.

J,V,CDR3
TRBJ1-1,TRBV7-9,CASRGQGAFTEAFF
TRBJ1-5,TRBV28,CASTLPNQPQHF
TRBJ2-5,TRBV6-5,CASTIIGGGTQYF
TRBJ2-5,TRBV5-6,CASSLAGTRKTQYF
TRBJ1-2,TRBV11-2,CASSLPAGQGTYTF
TRBJ1-6,TRBV27,CASSFTTRYNSPLHF
TRBJ2-1,TRBV19,CASSASGRADSYNEQFF
TRBJ2-7,TRBV9,CASSEGDGTGDYYEQYF
TRBJ2-5,TRBV9,CASSVDMGQGQGWVQETQYF
TRBJ1-1,TRBV19,CASSEPWGGNTEAFF
TRBJ2-7,TRBV7-2,CASSSYREPSEQYF